One and the same sample provided the 29 T cell receptor beta chains below, sequenced in a study of cytotoxic CD8 clonotypes in ibrutinib-treated CLL (dated by TCRdb to about 2021). Explained via the paper, the time point label denotes: progressive disease on ibrutinib. Receptor libraries were prepared by the immunoSEQ multiplex PCR assay. Imported from immuneACCESS, the table was reduced by TCRdb to in-frame sequences with V and J called. These copies leave out some clones; in studies compared against another copy, an unresolved V gene accounts for under half, and the cause of the remainder is not known. The table for this sample lists fewer than 30,000 clones; roughly 69% of them were counted only once. The ten largest make up 51% of the sample. This specimen was PBMCs, taken at disease progression, from a patient treated with ibrutinib. These receptors were taken from a human donor with chronic lymphocytic leukemia.

V and J are TRBV27 and TRBJ2-3; D is possibly TRBD2 (5 bases). V was shortened by 6 bases and J by 0 bases, with 19 bases between the two germline ends. The CDR3 has 17 residues. CDR1 is MNHEY and CDR2 is SMNVEV in the germline V gene (reference sequence). This CDR3 reads CASRRTHGIFSTDTQYF. The CDR3, as DNA: TGTGCCAGCAGACGGACTCACGGTATTTTCAGCACAGATACGCAGTATTTT.

This chain links TRBV6-5 with TRBJ2-7; 8 positions agree with TRBD2. V gave up 6 bases and J gave up 2 bases; unmatched junction bases: 6. The CDR3 is 14 residues long. The germline V gene has CDR1 MNHEY and CDR2 SVGAGI. The CDR3 nucleotides read TGTGCCAGCAGGTCCGCGGGGGGTACCTACGAGCAGTACTTC. Its translation is CASRSAGGTYEQYF.

This clone was counted only a few times. The chain has TRBV4-2 and TRBJ2-2; 9 positions agree with TRBD2. V was pared by 4 bases and J by 4 bases, with 13 bases of the junction left unmatched. CDR1 and CDR2 (germline): LGHNA, YNFKEQ. The CDR3 loop spans 18 amino acids. CDR3 amino acids: CASSPREGGLAGTGELFF. CDR3 nucleotide sequence: TGTGCCAGCAGCCCAAGGGAGGGGGGACTAGCAGGCACCGGGGAGCTGTTTTTT.

The V call is TRBV2, the J call TRBJ1-2; a weak D match, TRBD1 (5 bases). V was shortened by 6 bases and J by 2 bases, with 10 bases between the two germline ends. There are 13 residues in the CDR3. The germline V gene encodes CDR1 SNHLY and CDR2 FYNNEI. CDR3 loop: CASRGRFNYGYTF. CDR3 nucleotides: TGTGCCAGCAGGGGACGGTTCAACTATGGCTACACCTTC.

The J gene is TRBJ2-7, the V gene TRBV29-1; TRBD2 might be the D (6 bases). The CDR3 totals 13 residues. Between the trimmed V and J ends, which lost 4 bases and 0 bases, there was a span of 10 bases. CDR1 is SQVTM, CDR2 ANQGSEA, per germline. CDR3 DNA sequence: TGCAGCGTTGGGGGGGTTGCCTCCTACGAGCAGTACTTC. It encodes CSVGGVASYEQYF.

This chain connects TRBV7-2 to TRBJ1-5, with D maybe TRBD1 (5 bases). In germline, CDR1 is SGHTA, CDR2 FQGNSA. V was clipped by 3 bases and J by 4 bases, with 7 bases between them. CDR3 length equals 13 residues. The CDR3 here is CASSLTANQPQHF. In DNA, the CDR3 is TGTGCCAGCAGCTTGACAGCTAATCAGCCCCAGCATTTT.

The rearrangement joins TRBV7-9 to TRBJ2-3; 9 positions agree with TRBD2. Germline loops: CDR1 SEHNR, CDR2 FQNEAQ (reference sequence). V gave up 2 bases and J gave up 4 bases; unmatched junction bases: 7. The CDR3 runs to 16 residues. The CDR3 protein is CASSLWSGGSADTQYF. The CDR3, as DNA: TGTGCCAGCAGCTTATGGAGCGGGGGGTCTGCAGATACGCAGTATTTT.

For the CDR3, the DNA is TGCGCCAGCAGCCATCTCGGGCAGTTTTCTGGAAACACCATATATTTT. Its translation is CASSHLGQFSGNTIYF. The chain couples TRBV4-1 to TRBJ1-3; no clear D gene. Germline-derived CDR1 and CDR2 are MGHRA and YSYEKL. V lost 3 bases and J 1 base, leaving 13 bases between the germline ends. The CDR3 loop spans 16 amino acids.

This chain links TRBV7-3 with TRBJ2-7; D uncertain. V lost 2 bases and J 0 bases, leaving 5 bases between the germline ends. CDR1 is SGHTA and CDR2 is FQGTGA in the germline V gene. This CDR3 has 13 amino acids. CDR3 residues: CASSLYPSYEQYF. In DNA form, the CDR3 reads TGTGCCAGCAGCTTATATCCCTCCTACGAGCAGTACTTC. The whole variable domain, remainder taken from reference TRBV7-3 and TRBJ2-7, is GAGVSQTPSNKVTEKGKYVELRCDPISGHTALYWYRQSLGQGPEFLIYFQGTGAADDSGLPNDRFFAVRPEGSVSTLKIQRTERGDSAVYLCASSLYPSYEQYFGPGTRLTVT.

The chain uses TRBV4-1 and TRBJ1-5; D might be TRBD1 (5 bases). The germline gives CDR1 MGHRA, CDR2 YSYEKL. The CDR3 totals 15 residues. Trimming took 4 bases from V and 3 from J, leaving 13 bases between them. The CDR3 loop is CASSPWTLDNQPQHF. The CDR3 nucleotides are TGCGCCAGCAGCCCGTGGACACTGGACAATCAGCCCCAGCATTTT.

The chain links TRBV27 to TRBJ1-1; D is unresolved. The V and J ends lost 2 bases and 1 base respectively, with 11 bases between them. The CDR3 extends over 15 amino acids. CDR1 is MNHEY and CDR2 is SMNVEV in the germline V gene (reference sequence). CDR3 loop: CASSLIGLANTEAFF. The CDR3 DNA reads as TGTGCCAGCAGTTTAATCGGCCTCGCGAACACTGAAGCTTTCTTT.

This rearrangement joins TRBV29-1 to TRBJ2-2; tentatively, D is TRBD2 (5 bases). The germline CDR1 and CDR2 sequences are SQVTM and ANQGSEA. The CDR3 spans 13 residues. The ends were cut back, 3 bases at V and 8 bases at J, with 13 bases in the middle. For the CDR3, the DNA is TGCAGCGTTGAGGGGAGTTACTCTGGGGAGCTGTTTTTT. Translation: CSVEGSYSGELFF.

The chain combines TRBV5-5 with TRBJ1-1; perhaps TRBD1 as D (6 bases). V was cut by 5 bases and J by 0 bases, with 8 bases left in between. This CDR3 contains 13 residues. Germline V gene lookup returns CDR1 SGHKS and CDR2 YYEKEE (reference sequence). CDR3 sequence reads: CASSRTVNTEAFF. CDR3 coding DNA: TGTGCCAGCAGTCGGACAGTGAACACTGAAGCTTTCTTT. Filled out from reference TRBV5-5 and TRBJ1-1, the complete variable domain reads DAGVTQSPTHLIKTRGQQVTLRCSPISGHKSVSWYQQVLGQGPQFIFQYYEKEERGRGNFPDRFSARQFPNYSSELNVNALLLGDSALYLCASSRTVNTEAFFGQGTRLTVV.

This rearrangement joins TRBV7-2 to TRBJ1-1; no clear D gene. This CDR3 region has 16 residues. Germline CDR1 and CDR2: SGHTA and FQGNSA. Trimming took 2 bases from V and 3 from J, leaving 16 bases between them. Here the CDR3 reads CASSLSPGSVDTEAFF. The DNA for the CDR3 is TGTGCCAGCAGCTTATCACCCGGTAGCGTTGACACTGAAGCTTTCTTT.

The sample holds a few counts of this clone. This rearrangement joins TRBV4-1 to TRBJ1-6; 8 bases align to TRBD1. With 0 bases clipped from V and 10 bases from J, the junction kept 5 bases outside the gene matches. CDR3 length: 15 amino acids. Germline lookup yields CDR1 MGHRA and CDR2 YSYEKL. Here the CDR3 reads CASSQDGQGRSPLHF. The CDR3 nucleotides read TGCGCCAGCAGCCAAGACGGACAGGGAAGATCACCCCTCCACTTT.

With respect to this clone: Relative to the germline gene, one junction end is altered; a read error may explain this. This chain connects TRBV6-5 to TRBJ2-1; no firm D call. Germline-derived CDR1 and CDR2 are MNHEY and SVGAGI. The CDR3 covers 15 residues. CDR3 bases: TGTGCCAGCAGCTACTGGCCCGGGTCCTACAATGAGCAGTTCTTC. Its translation is CASSYWPGSYNEQFF.

The gene calls are TRBV4-1 and TRBJ1-2; 8 positions match TRBD1. The CDR3 is made up of 15 amino acids. Germline loops: CDR1 MGHRA, CDR2 YSYEKL. V lost 3 bases and J lost 8; bases outside the gene matches: 11. As DNA, the CDR3 is TGCGCCAGCAGCCACACGTTGTCTTCAGGGGGCGGCTACACCTTC. Translated: CASSHTLSSGGGYTF.

This chain links TRBV4-3 with TRBJ1-1; D ambiguous. Trimming removed 0 bases at V and 8 bases at J, with 13 bases between. The CDR3 length is 14 residues. Looked up from germline, CDR1 is LGHNA and CDR2 is YSLEER. The CDR3 region is CASSQDHGSGEAFF. CDR3 bases: TGCGCCAGCAGCCAAGATCACGGGTCTGGGGAAGCTTTCTTT.

This clone was recorded a few times. The rearrangement links TRBV29-1 to TRBJ1-2, with 7 bases lining up with TRBD1. The germline V gene encodes CDR1 SQVTM and CDR2 ANQGSEA. The CDR3 runs to 11 residues. After removal of 4 bases from V and 7 bases from J, the junction contained 3 bases not matched to a gene. The CDR3 spells CSVGAGGGYTF. The CDR3 bases are TGCAGCGTTGGTGCAGGGGGTGGCTACACCTTC. Combining the CDR3 with reference TRBV29-1 and TRBJ1-2 gives the whole variable domain SAVISQKPSRDICQRGTSLTIQCQVDSQVTMMFWYRQQPGQSLTLIATANQGSEATYESGFVIDKFPISRPNLTFSTLTVSNMSPEDSSIYLCSVGAGGGYTFGSGTRLTVV.

The J gene is TRBJ1-3, the V gene TRBV29-1; D is undetermined. Trimming removed 5 bases at V and 0 bases at J, with 8 bases between. Germline CDR1 reads SQVTM; CDR2 reads ANQGSEA. CDR3 length: 13 amino acids. The CDR3 DNA is TGCAGCGTTCGCACTGGCTCTGGAAACACCATATATTTT. It yields the protein CSVRTGSGNTIYF.

This chain connects TRBV29-1 to TRBJ2-3, with 12 nucleotides matching TRBD2. Trimming cost V 1 base and J 2 bases; bases outside gene matches: 13. The CDR3 is 19 amino acids. Germline CDR1 reads SQVTM; CDR2 reads ANQGSEA. CDR3 sequence: CSVEGLAGGGTQPTDTQYF. The CDR3, as DNA: TGCAGCGTTGAAGGGCTAGCGGGGGGGGGAACCCAACCCACAGATACGCAGTATTTT.

V gene TRBV5-1 combines with J gene TRBJ1-2; the D is unclear. CDR3 size: 15 residues. The ends were cut back, 4 bases at V and 5 bases at J, with 18 bases in the middle. Germline V gene sequence: CDR1 SGHRS, CDR2 YFSETQ. The CDR3 loop reads CASSPLRGSGYGYTF. CDR3 nucleotides: TGCGCCAGCAGCCCCTTGCGAGGCTCGGGATATGGCTACACCTTC.

The rearrangement links TRBV27 to TRBJ2-5, with 13 bases that match TRBD2. The CDR3 runs 16 residues. V trimming: 4 bases; J trimming: 1 base; junction bases outside the gene matches: 3. Germline V gives CDR1 MNHEY, CDR2 SMNVEV (reference sequence). CDR3 bases: TGTGCCAGCAGTTCCGGACTAGCGGGGGCCCAAGAGACCCAGTACTTC. Translation gives CASSSGLAGAQETQYF.

The chain carries TRBV19 and TRBJ2-6; 7 bases fit TRBD1. Germline lookup yields CDR1 LNHDA and CDR2 SQIVND (reference sequence). Trimming took 3 bases from V and 0 from J; bases not matched to a gene: 5. This CDR3 has 17 amino acids. The CDR3 nucleotides read TGTGCCAGTAGTATGTCGGGACAGTACTCTGGGGCCAACGTCCTGACTTTC. It specifies CASSMSGQYSGANVLTF.

The table lists this clone with a few counts. V usage is TRBV28 and J usage is TRBJ1-2; 9 nucleotides match TRBD1. The CDR3 runs 14 residues. Looked up from germline, CDR1 is MDHEN and CDR2 is SYDVKM. The ends lost 6 bases at V and 8 bases at J; junction bases unmatched: 10. Here the CDR3 reads CASRSGTGLIGYTF. CDR3 sequence (DNA): TGTGCCAGCAGATCCGGGACAGGGTTAATAGGCTACACCTTC.

This clone occurred a few times. The chain links TRBV5-1 to TRBJ1-6; unclear D gene. Germline CDR1 SGHRS, CDR2 YFSETQ. The CDR3 totals 14 residues. V dropped 2 bases and J dropped 6 bases, with 9 bases sitting between them. The CDR3: CASSLDGSNSPLHF. CDR3 DNA: TGCGCCAGCAGCTTAGACGGAAGTAATTCACCCCTCCACTTT.

The chain employs TRBV5-4 and TRBJ1-6; TRBD1 agrees at 11 bases. This CDR3 region has 15 residues. The germline V gene encodes CDR1 SGHNT and CDR2 YYREEE (reference sequence). Germline trimming cut 2 bases from V and 9 bases from J; bases unmatched to any gene: 4. CDR3 protein: CASSFRDRGFSPLHF. The CDR3 nucleotides are TGTGCCAGCAGCTTCCGGGACAGGGGGTTTTCACCCCTCCACTTT.

The rearrangement joins TRBV16 to TRBJ1-2; 8 bases line up with TRBD1. The V segment lost 4 bases and the J segment 8 bases; nucleotides outside the gene matches: 3. CDR1 and CDR2 (germline): KGHSY, FQNENV. The CDR3 spans 12 residues. The CDR3 is CASSPTGEGYTF. For the CDR3, the DNA is TGTGCCAGCAGCCCGACAGGGGAAGGCTACACCTTC.

Only a few counts were recorded for this clone. The V and J genes are TRBV6-5 and TRBJ1-3, with unresolved D. The CDR3 spans 13 residues. Per the germline V gene, CDR1 is MNHEY and CDR2 is SVGAGI. V was clipped by 2 bases and J by 4 bases, with 6 bases between them. In DNA form, the CDR3 reads TGTGCCAGCAGTTACACTTCCGGAAACACCATATATTTT. Residues: CASSYTSGNTIYF.